This TCR beta chain comes out of a study of OX40 agonist ivuxolimab in advanced cancers. For the study at large: A male proportion of around 86% was recorded, with mean age 60 years and range roughly 20 to 85. Partial responses were recorded for three patients, including one with hepatocellular carcinoma and two with cutaneous melanoma. General study findings and limits: Expanded clones were, on average, more numerous in CD8+ T cells than in CD4+. Both CD4+ and CD8+ T cell populations in blood had undergone clonal expansion by week 6 at 0.1 to 3.0 mg/kg.

Here immunoSEQ multiplex PCR was the method, and the copy in TCRdb shows in-frame clones only, minus some. In the table there are about 79,000 clones, less than 95% of which are singletons. Note on this clone: The target antigen is unknown.

V lost 6 bases, J lost 5 bases, and 5 bases lay in between. The germline V gene has CDR1 SEHNR and CDR2 FQNEAQ (reference sequence). There are 12 residues in the CDR3. The clonotype originates from an adult with an advanced solid tumor such as melanoma, head and neck, liver or kidney cancer. The V call is TRBV7-9, the J call TRBJ1-6, with D unclear. The sample in question was CD4+ or CD8+ T cells sorted from blood, obtained in a trial of the OX40 agonist ivuxolimab. In DNA, the CDR3 is TGTGCCAGCAGGCAGGATAATTCACCCCTCCACTTT. Translated: CASRQDNSPLHF. Combining the CDR3 with reference TRBV7-9 and TRBJ1-6 gives the whole variable domain DTGVSQNPRHKITKRGQNVTFRCDPISEHNRLYWYRQTLGQGPEFLTYFQNEAQLEKSRLLSDRFSAERPKGSFSTLEIQRTEQGDSAMYLCASRQDNSPLHFGNGTRLTVT.